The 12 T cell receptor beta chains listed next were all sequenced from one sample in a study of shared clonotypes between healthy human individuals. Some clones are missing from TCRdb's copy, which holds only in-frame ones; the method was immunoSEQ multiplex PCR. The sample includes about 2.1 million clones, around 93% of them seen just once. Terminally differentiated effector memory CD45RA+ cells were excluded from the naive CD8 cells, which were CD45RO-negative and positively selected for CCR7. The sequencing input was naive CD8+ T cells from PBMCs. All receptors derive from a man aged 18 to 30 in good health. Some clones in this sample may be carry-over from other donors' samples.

This chain's CDR3 is CASSLILEQETQYF. In DNA, the CDR3 is TGTGCCAGCAGCTTAATCCTAGAACAAGAGACCCAGTACTTC. The chain couples TRBV11-3 to TRBJ2-5, with D hard to call. The ends were cut back, 2 bases at V and 2 bases at J, with 9 bases in the middle. The length of the CDR3 is 14 residues. Germline-derived CDR1 and CDR2 are SGHNT and YENEEA.

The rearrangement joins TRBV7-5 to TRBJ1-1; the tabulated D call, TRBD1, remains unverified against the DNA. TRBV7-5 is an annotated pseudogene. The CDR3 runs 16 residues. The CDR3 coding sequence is TGTGTCAGAACCTTCTCAGAGAACAGGGGAAACACTGAAGCTTTCTTT. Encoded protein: CVRTFSENRGNTEAFF.

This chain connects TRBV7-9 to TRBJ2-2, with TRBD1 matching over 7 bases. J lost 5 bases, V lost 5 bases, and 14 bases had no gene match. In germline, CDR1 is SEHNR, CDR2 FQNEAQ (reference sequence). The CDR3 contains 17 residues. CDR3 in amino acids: CASSAARKGARTGELFF. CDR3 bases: TGTGCCAGCAGCGCGGCCAGGAAGGGGGCTAGAACCGGGGAGCTGTTTTTT.

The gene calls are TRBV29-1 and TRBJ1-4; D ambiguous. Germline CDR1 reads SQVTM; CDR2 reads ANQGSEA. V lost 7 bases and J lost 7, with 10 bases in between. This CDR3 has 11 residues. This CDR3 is CSATVSEKLFF. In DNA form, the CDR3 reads TGCAGCGCAACTGTGAGTGAAAAACTGTTTTTT.

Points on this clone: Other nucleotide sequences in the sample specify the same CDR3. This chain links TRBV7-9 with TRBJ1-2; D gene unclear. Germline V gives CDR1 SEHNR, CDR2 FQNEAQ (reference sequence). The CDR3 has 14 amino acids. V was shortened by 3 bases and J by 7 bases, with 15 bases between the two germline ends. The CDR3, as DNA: TGTGCCAGCAGCTTCGCCAGCCCCGAGGGTGGCTACACCTTC. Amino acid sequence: CASSFASPEGGYTF.

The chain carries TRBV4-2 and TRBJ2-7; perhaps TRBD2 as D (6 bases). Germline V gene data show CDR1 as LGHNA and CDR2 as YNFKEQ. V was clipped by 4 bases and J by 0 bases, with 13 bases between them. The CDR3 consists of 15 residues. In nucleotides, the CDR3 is TGTGCCAGCAGCCCGATCGGGGGTTCCTCCTACGAGCAGTACTTC. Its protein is CASSPIGGSSYEQYF.

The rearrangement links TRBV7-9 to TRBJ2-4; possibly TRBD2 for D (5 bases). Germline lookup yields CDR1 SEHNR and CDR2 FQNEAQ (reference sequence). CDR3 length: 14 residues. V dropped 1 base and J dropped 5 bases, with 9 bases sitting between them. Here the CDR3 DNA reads TGTGCCAGCAGCTTAGGGCTCGGGGAAAACATTCAGTACTTC. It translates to CASSLGLGENIQYF.

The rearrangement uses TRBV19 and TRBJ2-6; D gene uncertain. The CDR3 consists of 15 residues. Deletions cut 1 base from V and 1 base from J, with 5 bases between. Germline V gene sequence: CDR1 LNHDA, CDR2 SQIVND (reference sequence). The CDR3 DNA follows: TGTGCCAGTAGTATAGGACAATCTGGGGCCAACGTCCTGACTTTC. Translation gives CASSIGQSGANVLTF. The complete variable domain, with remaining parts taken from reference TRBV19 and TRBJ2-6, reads DGGITQSPKYLFRKEGQNVTLSCEQNLNHDAMYWYRQDPGQGLRLIYYSQIVNDFQKGDIAEGYSVSREKKESFPLTVTSAQKNPTAFYLCASSIGQSGANVLTFGAGSRLTVL.

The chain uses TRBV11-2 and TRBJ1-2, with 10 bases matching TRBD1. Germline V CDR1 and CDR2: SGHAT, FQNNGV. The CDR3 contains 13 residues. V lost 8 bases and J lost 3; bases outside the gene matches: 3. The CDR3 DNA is TGTGCCAGCCGGGACAGGGGATACTATGGCTACACCTTC. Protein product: CASRDRGYYGYTF.

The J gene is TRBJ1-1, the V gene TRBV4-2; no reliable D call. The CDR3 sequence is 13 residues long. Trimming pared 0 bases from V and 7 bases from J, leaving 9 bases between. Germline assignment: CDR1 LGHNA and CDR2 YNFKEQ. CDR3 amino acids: CASSQDIRNEAFF. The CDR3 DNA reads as TGTGCCAGCAGCCAAGATATAAGGAATGAAGCTTTCTTT.

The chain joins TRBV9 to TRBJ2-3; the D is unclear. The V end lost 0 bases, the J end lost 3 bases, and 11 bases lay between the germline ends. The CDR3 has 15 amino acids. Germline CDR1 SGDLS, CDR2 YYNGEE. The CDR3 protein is CASSVGAIRTDTQYF. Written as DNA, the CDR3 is TGTGCCAGCAGCGTAGGCGCCATTCGAACAGATACGCAGTATTTT.

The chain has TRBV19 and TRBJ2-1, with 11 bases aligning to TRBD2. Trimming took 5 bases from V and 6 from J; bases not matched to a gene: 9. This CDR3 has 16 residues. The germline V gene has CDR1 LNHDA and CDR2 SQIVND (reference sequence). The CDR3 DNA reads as TGTGCCAGTAGTCCCAGAGCCCTAGCGGGAGGCAATGAGCAGTTCTTC. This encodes CASSPRALAGGNEQFF.